These 16 T cell receptor beta chains were all obtained from the same sample, sequenced in a study of shared clonotypes between healthy human individuals. Data came from immunoSEQ multiplex PCR; TCRdb stores just in-frame clones and leaves some out. The table includes 600,000 or so clones, 90% to 95% detected once. Selected positively for CCR7 and CD45RO-negative, naive CD8 cells excluded terminally differentiated effector memory CD45RA+ cells. Sequenced sample: naive CD8+ T cells sorted from blood. These receptors all come from a woman in her twenties or thirties in good health.

In its sample, this clone was seen once. The chain recombines TRBV5-1 with TRBJ2-7; D remains ambiguous. Germline CDR1 reads SGHRS; CDR2 reads YFSETQ. The length of the CDR3 is 13 residues. V lost 3 bases and J lost 3, with 10 bases in between. The CDR3: CASSSDPYYEQYF. The CDR3 nucleotides read TGCGCCAGCAGCTCCGACCCGTACTACGAGCAGTACTTC.

The chain recombines TRBV9 with TRBJ2-3, with TRBD2 identical over 10 bases. The CDR3 sequence is 17 residues long. In germline, CDR1 is SGDLS, CDR2 YYNGEE. Germline trimming cut 0 bases from V and 2 bases from J; bases unmatched to any gene: 6. This CDR3 reads CASSVVSGRGFTDTQYF. The CDR3 DNA follows: TGTGCCAGCAGCGTAGTGAGCGGGAGGGGTTTCACAGATACGCAGTATTTT.

This sequence joins TRBV6-6 and TRBJ2-5; TRBD2 agrees at 10 bases. This CDR3 has 15 residues. V lost 2 bases, J lost 2 bases, and 2 bases stayed unmatched. Per the germline V gene, CDR1 is MNHNY and CDR2 is SVGAGI (reference sequence). As DNA, the CDR3 is TGTGCCAGCAGTTACCAGCGGGAGGGGCAAGAGACCCAGTACTTC. It is translated as CASSYQREGQETQYF.

This chain links TRBV27 with TRBJ2-7; D is uncertain. The CDR3 is 15 residues long. The V and J ends lost 0 bases and 3 bases respectively, with 12 bases between them. Per germline, CDR1 MNHEY and CDR2 SMNVEV (reference sequence). The CDR3 loop is CASSLSLPLSYEQYF. CDR3 DNA: TGTGCCAGCAGTTTATCGTTACCCCTCAGCTACGAGCAGTACTTC.

The chain couples TRBV2 to TRBJ2-5; D possibly corresponds to TRBD2 (6 bases). This CDR3 is built from 19 residues. Germline CDR1 and CDR2: SNHLY and FYNNEI. V was clipped by 6 bases and J by 5 bases, with 31 bases between them. The CDR3 bases are TGTGCCAGCAGCTATTCACCATTAGTGAGTTTTGGCGGAGGGGAGACCCAGTACTTC. It translates to CASSYSPLVSFGGGETQYF. Full variable domain (outside the CDR3, taken from reference TRBV2 and TRBJ2-5): EPEVTQTPSHQVTQMGQEVILRCVPISNHLYFYWYRQILGQKVEFLVSFYNNEISEKSEIFDDQFSVERPDGSNFTLKIRSTKLEDSAMYFCASSYSPLVSFGGGETQYFGPGTRLLVL.

This chain joins TRBV27 and TRBJ2-7; 8 nucleotides agree with TRBD2. CDR3 length equals 15 residues. Losses at the gene ends were 7 bases for V and 5 bases for J; bases not matched to a gene: 13. Germline loops: CDR1 MNHEY, CDR2 SMNVEV (reference sequence). As DNA, the CDR3 is TGTGCCAGCAAAACGAGAGCGGGAGTCTTGGACGAGCAGTACTTC. This translates into CASKTRAGVLDEQYF.

In this sample, this clone turned up a few times. The V gene is TRBV27, the J gene TRBJ1-2, with D perhaps matching TRBD1 (6 bases). The germline V and J ends were trimmed by 6 bases and 4 bases, with 15 bases remaining between them. CDR3 length: 14 residues. Germline CDR1 MNHEY, CDR2 SMNVEV (reference sequence). CDR3 DNA: TGTGCCAGCAGGGGGCCGGGGGGGCTCTATGGCTACACCTTC. It yields the protein CASRGPGGLYGYTF.

The chain uses TRBV7-9 and TRBJ2-5, with a tentative D call TRBD2 (6 bases). CDR3 length: 12 residues. Per the germline V gene, CDR1 is SEHNR and CDR2 is FQNEAQ (reference sequence). Trimming took 1 base from V and 14 from J, leaving 14 bases between them. The CDR3 is CASSLGPGLNYF. In DNA, the CDR3 is TGTGCCAGCAGCTTAGGACCGGGACTCAACTACTTC.

This clone appeared once. The V gene is TRBV18, the J gene TRBJ2-6; TRBD1 or TRBD2 may be the D gene (5 bases each). The V gene's germline CDR1 is KGHSH and CDR2 LQKENI. There are 18 residues in the CDR3. Between the trimmed V and J ends, which lost 0 bases and 2 bases, there was a span of 14 bases. The DNA for the CDR3 is TGTGCCAGCTCACCACCGGTGGCAGGGACGGCTGGGGCCAACGTCCTGACTTTC. This codes for CASSPPVAGTAGANVLTF.

The chain employs TRBV6-5 and TRBJ2-7; D could derive from TRBD1 or TRBD2 (5 bases each). Trimming removed 1 base at V and 2 bases at J, with 12 bases between. Germline values: CDR1 MNHEY, CDR2 SVGAGI. CDR3 size: 15 residues. CDR3: CASSYFQGDPYEQYF. CDR3 bases: TGTGCCAGCAGTTACTTTCAGGGAGATCCCTACGAGCAGTACTTC.

The chain recombines TRBV29-1 with TRBJ2-3; 11 bases are a match to TRBD1. The CDR3 has 15 amino acids. CDR1 is SQVTM and CDR2 is ANQGSEA in the germline V gene. Trimming removed 3 bases from V and 4 bases from J; junction bases left unmatched: 6. The CDR3 loop reads CSVEWDRGSADTQYF. CDR3 DNA: TGCAGCGTTGAGTGGGACAGGGGGTCGGCAGATACGCAGTATTTT.

This chain joins TRBV21-1 and TRBJ2-2; the table calls TRBD1, which could not be checked here. TRBV21-1 is described as a pseudogene. This CDR3 is 15 amino acids long. CDR3 in DNA: TGTGCCAGCAGCAAGATCACAGGGCGCGCCGGGGAGCTGTTTTTT. This sequence encodes CASSKITGRAGELFF.

The chain has TRBV20-1 and TRBJ2-7; TRBD2 aligns across 7 bases. Germline CDR1 and CDR2: DFQATT and SNEGSKA (reference sequence). CDR3 length: 11 residues. The V gene end was trimmed by 6 bases and the J gene end by 6 bases; junction bases not matched to a gene: 5. CDR3 region: CSALRGSEQYF. The DNA of the CDR3 is TGCAGTGCCTTACGCGGGAGCGAGCAGTACTTC.

The rearrangement joins TRBV5-6 to TRBJ1-1, with D hard to call. Germline V CDR1 and CDR2: SGHDT, YYEEEE. The CDR3 consists of 14 residues. Trimming took 1 base from V and 2 from J, leaving 9 bases between them. The CDR3 reads CASSLFGLNTEAFF. CDR3 in DNA: TGTGCCAGCAGCTTGTTTGGGCTAAACACTGAAGCTTTCTTT. Filled out from reference TRBV5-6 and TRBJ1-1, the complete variable domain reads DAGVTQSPTHLIKTRGQQVTLRCSPKSGHDTVSWYQQALGQGPQFIFQYYEEEERQRGNFPDRFSGHQFPNYSSELNVNALLLGDSALYLCASSLFGLNTEAFFGQGTRLTVV.

The chain joins TRBV7-8 to TRBJ1-1; D is unresolved. This CDR3 is built from 12 residues. The germline gives CDR1 SGHVS, CDR2 FQNEAQ. Trimming left V 8 bases short and J 7 bases short, with 14 bases between. As DNA, the CDR3 is TGTGCCAGCCGGGATGGACCTCTTGAAGCTTTCTTT. Protein product: CASRDGPLEAFF. The whole variable domain, remainder taken from reference TRBV7-8 and TRBJ1-1, is GAGVSQSPRYKVAKRGQDVALRCDPISGHVSLFWYQQALGQGPEFLTYFQNEAQLDKSGLPSDRFFAERPEGSVSTLKIQRTQQEDSAVYLCASRDGPLEAFFGQGTRLTVV.

CDR3 sequence reads: CASSYGAGGYEQYF. As DNA, the CDR3 is TGTGCCAGTAGCTACGGGGCCGGGGGCTACGAGCAGTACTTC. This chain uses TRBV19 with TRBJ2-7; a possible D gene is TRBD2 (6 bases). CDR1 is LNHDA, CDR2 SQIVND, per germline (reference sequence). There are 14 residues in the CDR3. The germline V and J ends were trimmed by 6 bases and 3 bases, with 15 bases remaining between them.